This T cell receptor beta chain is drawn from a study of cytomegalovirus exposure and HLA in healthy donors. It was with 60 Vbeta and 13 Jbeta primers that the PCR ran. Libraries were prepared by immunoSEQ multiplex PCR; TCRdb keeps only in-frame clonotypes and omits some of them. The table records roughly 96,000 clones, roughly 74% of them present only once. In the case of this clone: What it binds is unknown.

Points from the study as a whole: The classifier, whose performance was assessed in both the original and validation cohorts, reportedly diagnosed cytomegalovirus status with high specificity and sensitivity.

The CDR3 extends over 14 amino acids. Germline V CDR1 and CDR2: KGHSH, LQKENI. V lost 0 bases, J lost 9 bases, and 13 bases lay in between. The sequence derives from an older woman in good health and CMV-seropositive. Sequencing used PBMCs. The chain links TRBV18 to TRBJ2-3; D might be TRBD1 (5 bases). Here the CDR3 DNA reads TGTGCCAGCTCACCACCCTCCGTGCAGGGAACGCAGTATTTT. Protein sequence: CASSPPSVQGTQYF.